The present entry profiles one T cell receptor beta chain with its context. The antigen is undetermined. The data belong to a study of T cell responses to AZD1222 COVID-19 vaccine. Points from the study as a whole: An increase in Spike-specific TCR breadth and depth was observed after two AZD1222 doses. Recipients of AZD1222 seropositive at baseline numbered only 6 or 7. With dominance at 160-218 and 743-854, vaccine-associated CD4 TCRs spanned spike. Samples come after the peak T cell response, not at day 14.

Repertoires were generated with immunoSEQ multiplex PCR, while TCRdb's copy carries only in-frame clones and drops some. Of about 160,000 clones in the sample, about 90% were seen once. The origin of this receptor is an adult in good health. Sequenced material: peripheral blood, taken on day 0 of AZD1222 vaccination.

The CDR3 spells CAWSSGANVLTF. CDR3 DNA sequence: TGTGCCTGGAGTTCTGGGGCCAACGTCCTGACTTTC. This rearrangement joins TRBV30 to TRBJ2-6, with D unresolved. Trimming shortened V by 2 bases and J by 1 base, and 0 bases separated the two germline ends. This CDR3 comprises 12 residues. Per the germline V gene, CDR1 is GTSNPN and CDR2 is SVGIG (reference sequence).